This T cell receptor beta chain was sequenced for a study of PD-1 blockade in classical Hodgkin lymphoma. Study findings and constraints: Whoever responded completely had baseline diversity much like that seen in newly diagnosed patients.

There are 15 residues in the CDR3. V dropped 1 base and J dropped 7 bases, with 16 bases sitting between them. Germline values: CDR1 SGHAT, CDR2 FQDESV (reference sequence). About this clone: What it recognizes is unknown.

Time point in this sample: cycle 4 day 1 (C4D1), after more than 5 weeks of nivolumab. Relapse was seen in all patients after autologous stem cell transplantation, and brentuximab vedotin exposure was variable. Investigators isolated CD4+ T cells from thawed PBMCs through magnetic negative selection. Sequencing used immunoSEQ multiplex PCR; TCRdb keeps in-frame clones, though not all of them. Altogether more than 25,000 clones are present, approximately 85% being singletons, with the ten largest covering more than 2%. The V gene is TRBV11-1, the J gene TRBJ2-5; weak D call: TRBD2 (5 bases). The receptor was derived from a human donor with classical Hodgkin lymphoma. The sequencing used CD4+ T cells from blood, collected before the fourth cycle of nivolumab. The CDR3 sequence: CASSLELTMPGTQYF. The CDR3 DNA reads as TGTGCCAGCAGCTTAGAACTGACTATGCCAGGGACCCAGTACTTC.